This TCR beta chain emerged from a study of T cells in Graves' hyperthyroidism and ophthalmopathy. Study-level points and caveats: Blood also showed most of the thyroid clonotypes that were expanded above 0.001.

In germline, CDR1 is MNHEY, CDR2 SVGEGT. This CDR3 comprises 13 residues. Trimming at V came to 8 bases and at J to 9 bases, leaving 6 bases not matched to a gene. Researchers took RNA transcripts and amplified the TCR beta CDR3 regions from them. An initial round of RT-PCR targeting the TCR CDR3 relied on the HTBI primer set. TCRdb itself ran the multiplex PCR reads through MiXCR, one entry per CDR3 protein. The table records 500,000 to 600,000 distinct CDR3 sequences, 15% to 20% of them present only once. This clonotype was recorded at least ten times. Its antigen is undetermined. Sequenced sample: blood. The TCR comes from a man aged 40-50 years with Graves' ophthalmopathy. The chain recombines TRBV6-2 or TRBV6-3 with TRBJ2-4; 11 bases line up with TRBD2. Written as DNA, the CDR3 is TGTGCCAGCTCCTTAGCGGGAGGGCCCATTCAGTACTTC. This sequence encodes CASSLAGGPIQYF.